Listed below are T cell receptor beta chains from one sample, sequenced in a study of T cell responses to AZD1222 COVID-19 vaccine. Data came from immunoSEQ multiplex PCR; TCRdb stores just in-frame clones and leaves some out. The sample yields 110,000 to 150,000 clones, about 90% seen once. Sequences were derived from peripheral blood, sampled 28 days after the second AZD1222 dose. These receptors all stem from an adult who received the AZD1222 COVID-19 vaccine. CDR3s include the opening cysteine and the closing phenylalanine or tryptophan. Each record gives: D gene, V gene, J gene, clone size, CDR3 protein, CDR3 DNA. A D gene is named only where the DNA matches it firmly. Some rows mark clone size as missing; the rest say once, few, many or name a class of expanded clone.

>TRBD1|TRBV19|TRBJ2-7|NA
CASSQGQRSYEQYF
TGTGCCAGTAGTCAGGGACAGCGGTCCTACGAGCAGTACTTC
>NA|TRBV3-1/TRBV3-2|TRBJ2-5|once
CASSPTLQETQYF
TGTGCCAGCAGCCCGACATTACAAGAGACCCAGTACTTC
>TRBD1|TRBV30|TRBJ2-1|NA
CAWSPSGQGYNEQFF
TGTGCCTGGAGCCCCTCGGGACAGGGCTACAATGAGCAGTTCTTC
>NA|TRBV4-1|TRBJ1-5|NA
CASSQNSYSNQPQHF
TGCGCCAGCAGCCAAAACAGTTATAGCAATCAGCCCCAGCATTTT
>NA|TRBV28|TRBJ1-1|NA
CASSFSMNTEAFF
TGTGCCAGCAGTTTTTCAATGAACACTGAAGCTTTCTTT
>NA|TRBV27|TRBJ2-5|NA
CASSPAHQGGETQYF
TGTGCCAGCAGTCCCGCCCACCAGGGGGGGGAGACCCAGTACTTC
>NA|TRBV6-2/TRBV6-3|TRBJ2-1|once
CASSYTQPEQFF
TGTGCCAGCAGTTACACTCAGCCAGAGCAGTTCTTC
>TRBD2|TRBV27|TRBJ2-1|NA
CASSLPPRAGGFSNEQFF
TGTGCCAGCAGTTTACCGCCTCGAGCGGGAGGCTTCAGTAATGAGCAGTTCTTC
>NA|TRBV7-2|TRBJ2-7|NA
CASSFTDFGEQYF
TGTGCCAGCAGCTTTACCGATTTCGGAGAGCAGTACTTC
>TRBD1|TRBV12-3/TRBV12-4|TRBJ1-1|NA
CASSKGQGRSSFF
TGTGCCAGCAGTAAAGGACAGGGCAGGTCGTCTTTCTTT
>TRBD2|TRBV5-1|TRBJ2-2|NA
CASSREGPSRGRTNTGELFF
TGCGCCAGCAGTAGGGAGGGACCTTCTCGGGGTCGGACGAACACCGGGGAGCTGTTTTTT
>NA|TRBV27|TRBJ1-6|NA
CASSPAQGGSYNSPLHF
TGTGCCAGCAGTCCAGCACAGGGTGGGTCCTATAATTCACCCCTCCACTTT
>NA|TRBV19|TRBJ1-2|NA
CASSTVNRLLNYGYTF
TGTGCCAGTAGTACAGTGAACCGACTTTTAAACTATGGCTACACCTTC
>NA|TRBV30|TRBJ1-5|NA
CAWSADGNQPQHF
TGTGCCTGGAGTGCCGATGGGAATCAGCCCCAGCATTTT
>NA|TRBV14|TRBJ2-5|once
CASSQDAMLKRGTQYF
TGTGCCAGCAGCCAAGACGCGATGCTTAAACGGGGAACCCAGTACTTC
>NA|TRBV25-1|TRBJ2-1|NA
CASSARRADNEQFF
TGTGCCAGCAGCGCGCGGCGAGCGGACAATGAGCAGTTCTTC
>NA|TRBV10-3|TRBJ2-7|NA
CAISEQGLDEQYF
TGTGCCATCAGTGAGCAGGGGCTGGACGAGCAGTACTTC
>NA|TRBV27|TRBJ1-5|NA
CASSLEGGVYSNQPQHF
TGTGCCAGCAGTTTAGAGGGGGGCGTTTATAGCAATCAGCCCCAGCATTTT
>TRBD1|TRBV11-2|TRBJ2-7|NA
CASSFGTGLYEQYF
TGTGCCAGCAGCTTCGGGACAGGTCTCTACGAGCAGTACTTC
>NA|TRBV6-5|TRBJ1-1|NA
CASSFRGRGTEAFF
TGTGCCAGCAGTTTTAGGGGCAGGGGCACTGAAGCTTTCTTT
>NA|TRBV7-2|TRBJ1-2|NA
CASSTPQGTAYGYTF
TGTGCCAGCAGCACCCCCCAGGGGACTGCCTATGGCTACACCTTC
>TRBD2|TRBV27|TRBJ2-7|NA
CASSFLAGGPDEQYF
TGTGCCAGCAGTTTCTTAGCGGGAGGGCCAGACGAGCAGTACTTC
>TRBD1|TRBV28|TRBJ1-1|NA
CASGTGAIGAFF
TGTGCCAGCGGCACAGGGGCCATCGGGGCTTTCTTT
>NA|TRBV6-2/TRBV6-3|TRBJ1-4|once
CASSPGTLGEKLFF
TGTGCCAGCAGTCCCGGGACATTGGGCGAAAAACTGTTTTTT
>NA|TRBV28|TRBJ1-1|NA
CASMSRFEAFF
TGTGCCAGTATGAGTAGGTTTGAAGCTTTCTTT
>NA|TRBV7-3|TRBJ2-2|NA
CASSLMEGAGELFF
TGTGCCAGCAGCTTAATGGAGGGGGCCGGGGAGCTGTTTTTT
>NA|TRBV2|TRBJ2-1|NA
CASSEAEGSNEQFF
TGTGCCAGCAGTGAAGCTGAGGGATCCAATGAGCAGTTCTTC
>TRBD1|TRBV16|TRBJ2-7|NA
CASSQSAGGIYEQYF
TGTGCCAGCAGCCAATCTGCAGGGGGAATCTACGAGCAGTACTTC
>NA|TRBV28|TRBJ1-2|NA
CASSLSDLRENGYTF
TGTGCCAGCAGTTTGAGCGATCTCAGGGAAAACGGCTACACCTTC
>TRBD2|TRBV7-2|TRBJ2-1|few
CASSLIASGSYNEQFF
TGTGCCAGCAGCTTAATCGCCAGCGGGAGCTACAATGAGCAGTTCTTC